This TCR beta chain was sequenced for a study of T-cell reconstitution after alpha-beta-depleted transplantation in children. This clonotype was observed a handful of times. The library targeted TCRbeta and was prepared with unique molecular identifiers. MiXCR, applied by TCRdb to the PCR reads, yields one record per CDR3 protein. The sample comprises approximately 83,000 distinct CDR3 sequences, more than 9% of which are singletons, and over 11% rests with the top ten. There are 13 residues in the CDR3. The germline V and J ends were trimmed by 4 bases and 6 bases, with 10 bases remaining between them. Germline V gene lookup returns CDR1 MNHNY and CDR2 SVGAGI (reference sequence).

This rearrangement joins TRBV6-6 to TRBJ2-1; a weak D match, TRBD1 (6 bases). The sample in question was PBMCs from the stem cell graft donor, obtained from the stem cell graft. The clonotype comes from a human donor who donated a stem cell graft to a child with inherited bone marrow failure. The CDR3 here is CASSSRDTNEQFF. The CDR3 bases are TGTGCCAGCAGTTCACGGGACACCAATGAGCAGTTCTTC.